A single sample is the source of the 5 T cell receptor beta chains below, sequenced in a study of T cell clones after liver transplantation. Measured with immunoSEQ multiplex PCR; TCRdb has only the in-frame clones, and not every one. The sample shows over 45,000 clones, about 67% of them seen only once. Source: CD4+ T cells from blood, taken more than 53 months after liver transplant. These receptors were taken from a human patient who received a liver transplant. Some of the T cells might come from the graft donor.

The chain combines TRBV2 with TRBJ2-2, with 7 nucleotides matching TRBD1. Germline-derived CDR1 and CDR2 are SNHLY and FYNNEI. The ends lost 6 bases at V and 2 bases at J; junction bases unmatched: 6. There are 15 residues in the CDR3. DNA for the CDR3: TGTGCCAGCAGCGTGGGACAGATTAACACCGGGGAGCTGTTTTTT. It translates to CASSVGQINTGELFF.

Only one count was recorded for this clone. The chain is built from TRBV4-1 and TRBJ1-5; weak D call: TRBD1 (6 bases). V lost 1 base, J lost 3 bases, and 16 bases lay in between. The CDR3 extends over 17 amino acids. Germline V CDR1 and CDR2: MGHRA, YSYEKL. CDR3 bases: TGCGCCAGCAGCCAAGTCCGAGGGGGGGAGGTCAATCAGCCCCAGCATTTT. It codes for CASSQVRGGEVNQPQHF.

This clone has a handful of counts. The genes are TRBV11-2 and TRBJ2-5; 15 bases match TRBD2. The ends lost 3 bases at V and 0 bases at J; junction bases unmatched: 5. This CDR3 spans 18 amino acids. From germline, CDR1 is SGHAT and CDR2 FQNNGV. CDR3 region: CASSLGTSGGSYQETQYF. CDR3 DNA: TGTGCCAGCAGCTTGGGGACTAGCGGGGGGTCCTACCAAGAGACCCAGTACTTC.

The rearrangement links TRBV6-5 to TRBJ2-7; a possible D gene is TRBD1 (5 bases). Germline lookup yields CDR1 MNHEY and CDR2 SVGAGI. CDR3 length: 15 residues. V lost 0 bases and J 5 bases, leaving 14 bases between the germline ends. The CDR3 sequence is CASSYSPQGRHEQYF. CDR3 DNA: TGTGCCAGCAGTTACTCTCCCCAGGGTCGGCACGAGCAGTACTTC.

This clone was observed once. This chain links TRBV5-5 with TRBJ2-1; D remains ambiguous. V lost 3 bases to trimming and J lost 4 bases, with 11 bases between them. The CDR3 is 14 amino acids. Germline CDR1 and CDR2: SGHKS and YYEKEE (reference sequence). The CDR3, as DNA: TGTGCCAGCAGCTCGGGTCAAGAATACAATGAGCAGTTCTTC. Protein sequence: CASSSGQEYNEQFF.